The 21 T cell receptor beta chains given below trace back to one sample, sequenced in a study of blood T cell repertoires in COVID-19. Clones were sequenced by immunoSEQ multiplex PCR, and TCRdb holds only the in-frame ones, with some missing. The sample lists about 160,000 clones, approximately 86% occurring once. The sequenced sample was peripheral blood. Receptor source: a woman between 40 and 50 years old with COVID-19, enrolled during active disease.

Notes on this clone: At one of its ends the junction is not consistent with the germline gene, which may arise from a read error. J is TRBJ2-2 and V is TRBV7-7, with D possibly being TRBD1 (6 bases). The CDR3 contains 14 residues. Germline CDR1 is SSHAT and CDR2 is FNYEAQ (reference sequence). The CDR3 loop is CASSLRGGTGELFF. In nucleotides, the CDR3 is TGTGCTAGCAGCTTAAGAGGGGGCACCGGGGAGCTGTTTTTT.

J is TRBJ2-1 and V is TRBV29-1; TRBD2 matches at 10 bases. CDR3 length equals 15 residues. V dropped 4 bases and J dropped 1; count of bases not matched to a gene: 4. Germline V gene lookup returns CDR1 SQVTM and CDR2 ANQGSEA. The CDR3 loop is CSVASGGQSYNEQFF. The CDR3 DNA sequence: TGCAGCGTTGCTAGCGGGGGCCAGTCCTACAATGAGCAGTTCTTC.

This rearrangement joins TRBV10-3 to TRBJ2-2, with 7 bases lining up with TRBD1. V gave up 4 bases and J gave up 2 bases; unmatched junction bases: 7. Germline CDR1 and CDR2: ENHRY and SYGVKD. CDR3 length: 16 amino acids. DNA for the CDR3: TGTGCCATCAGTGTGAAACAGGGGTCTAACACCGGGGAGCTGTTTTTT. Amino acids: CAISVKQGSNTGELFF.

The chain links TRBV29-1 to TRBJ2-3; 8 bases map to TRBD1. This CDR3 contains 15 residues. Per germline, CDR1 SQVTM and CDR2 ANQGSEA. J was trimmed by 3 bases and V by 6 bases; bases with no gene match: 11. The CDR3 DNA is TGCAGCGTGCTCAGGGGGCAGGGGATGACAGATACGCAGTATTTT. Its protein is CSVLRGQGMTDTQYF.

This chain connects TRBV25-1 to TRBJ1-3, with D perhaps matching TRBD1 (5 bases). Trimming cost V 0 bases and J 0 bases, with 12 bases left between them. Germline-derived CDR1 and CDR2 are MGHDK and SYGVNS. The length of the CDR3 is 17 residues. CDR3 DNA: TGTGCCAGCAGTGAATACAGAAAGACAGTCTCTGGAAACACCATATATTTT. It yields the protein CASSEYRKTVSGNTIYF.

This rearrangement joins TRBV7-9 to TRBJ2-5; 8 bases line up with TRBD2. Germline CDR1 is SEHNR and CDR2 is FQNEAQ (reference sequence). This CDR3 contains 15 residues. Trimming removed 6 bases from V and 4 bases from J; junction bases left unmatched: 10. This chain's CDR3 is CASRLAPSGRETQYF. DNA of the CDR3: TGTGCCAGCAGGTTGGCCCCCAGCGGGAGAGAGACCCAGTACTTC. The whole variable domain, filled in from reference TRBV7-9 and TRBJ2-5, reads DTGVSQNPRHKITKRGQNVTFRCDPISEHNRLYWYRQTLGQGPEFLTYFQNEAQLEKSRLLSDRFSAERPKGSFSTLEIQRTEQGDSAMYLCASRLAPSGRETQYFGPGTRLLVL.

The chain carries TRBV3-1 (or the pseudogene TRBV3-2) and TRBJ2-1; perhaps TRBD2 as D (5 bases). The germline V gene encodes CDR1 LGHDT and CDR2 YNNKEL (reference sequence). The germline V and J ends were trimmed by 1 base and 9 bases, with 7 bases remaining between them. The CDR3 covers 12 residues. The CDR3 loop is CASSQVLGEQFF. CDR3 coding DNA: TGTGCCAGCAGCCAAGTACTAGGTGAGCAGTTCTTC.

The V call is TRBV29-1, the J call TRBJ1-2; possibly TRBD1 for D (6 bases). The CDR3 covers 12 residues. V gave up 7 bases and J gave up 6 bases, with 15 bases separating them. Germline V gene data show CDR1 as SQVTM and CDR2 as ANQGSEA. The CDR3 spells CSGHEGGDGYTF. The CDR3 nucleotides read TGCAGCGGGCACGAGGGGGGGGATGGCTACACCTTC.

The chain is built from TRBV29-1 and TRBJ1-2, with D unresolved. V dropped 4 bases and J dropped 4 bases, with 19 bases sitting between them. The V gene's germline CDR1 is SQVTM and CDR2 ANQGSEA. CDR3 length: 15 residues. This CDR3 is CSVGSGGGGSYGYTF. In DNA, the CDR3 is TGCAGCGTTGGGTCAGGCGGCGGCGGGAGCTATGGCTACACCTTC.

The chain is built from TRBV6-2 or TRBV6-3 and TRBJ1-3; possibly TRBD1 for D (5 bases). V shed 4 bases and J shed 1 base, with 8 bases lying between them. The germline V gene has CDR1 MNHEY and CDR2 SVGEGT. The CDR3 runs to 14 residues. CDR3 loop: CASSWRGSGNTIYF. The CDR3 coding sequence is TGTGCCAGCAGTTGGAGGGGATCTGGAAACACCATATATTTT.

The rearrangement links TRBV10-2 to TRBJ2-1; TRBD2 is a possible D gene (5 bases). V lost 6 bases, J lost 10 bases, and 13 bases lay in between. The CDR3 is made up of 12 amino acids. Germline values: CDR1 WSHSY, CDR2 SAAADI. CDR3 loop: CASSALSGEQFF. The CDR3, as DNA: TGCGCCAGCAGCGCCCTGAGCGGAGAGCAGTTCTTC.

The chain has TRBV5-6 and TRBJ2-2; 8 bases are a match to TRBD1. Germline values: CDR1 SGHDT, CDR2 YYEEEE. V lost 3 bases and J lost 10; bases outside the gene matches: 8. The CDR3 length is 14 residues. CDR3 amino acids: CASSWTGFSAELFF. The DNA of the CDR3 is TGTGCCAGCAGCTGGACAGGGTTTTCCGCGGAGCTGTTTTTT.

The gene calls are TRBV7-2 and TRBJ2-5; 9 positions match TRBD1. Losses at the gene ends were 4 bases for V and 5 bases for J; bases not matched to a gene: 5. The CDR3 is 14 residues long. The germline V gene encodes CDR1 SGHTA and CDR2 FQGNSA. The CDR3 sequence is CASSYYRGRETQYF. In DNA form, the CDR3 reads TGTGCCAGCAGCTACTACAGGGGGCGGGAGACCCAGTACTTC.

The chain is built from TRBV30 and TRBJ1-2; TRBD1 might be the D (5 bases). V was shortened by 2 bases and J by 4 bases, with 11 bases between the two germline ends. CDR1 is GTSNPN, CDR2 SVGIG, per germline (reference sequence). This CDR3 is built from 13 residues. CDR3 sequence (DNA): TGTGCCTGGAGTCCAGGGTCTACCTATGGCTACACCTTC. Translated, it gives CAWSPGSTYGYTF.

This sequence joins TRBV7-9 and TRBJ2-1; D ambiguous. CDR1 and CDR2 from the germline V gene are SEHNR and FQNEAQ (reference sequence). The V and J ends lost 2 bases and 7 bases respectively, with 12 bases between them. The CDR3 is made up of 14 amino acids. CDR3 sequence: CASSLNLVDNEQFF. CDR3 DNA: TGTGCCAGCAGCTTAAACTTAGTCGATAATGAGCAGTTCTTC.

In this sample, this clone turned up once. The chain carries TRBV30 and TRBJ1-1; TRBD1 agrees at 7 bases. The CDR3 covers 13 residues. Germline loops: CDR1 GTSNPN, CDR2 SVGIG (reference sequence). With 4 bases clipped from V and 5 bases from J, the junction kept 7 bases outside the gene matches. CDR3 sequence reads: CAWKGGMGTEAFF. DNA of the CDR3: TGTGCCTGGAAAGGGGGCATGGGGACTGAAGCTTTCTTT.

The CDR3 sequence is CASRATSGGGETQYF. In nucleotides, the CDR3 is TGCGCCAGCAGGGCGACTAGCGGGGGGGGAGAGACCCAGTACTTC. V usage is TRBV10-2 and J usage is TRBJ2-5; 14 bases are a match to TRBD2. CDR3 length: 15 amino acids. The V segment lost 6 bases and the J segment 4 bases; nucleotides outside the gene matches: 4. CDR1 and CDR2 from the germline V gene are WSHSY and SAAADI.

V gene TRBV28 combines with J gene TRBJ2-3; 8 bases agree with TRBD2. V gave up 3 bases and J gave up 3 bases; unmatched junction bases: 11. This CDR3 has 17 amino acids. Germline CDR1 is MDHEN and CDR2 is SYDVKM. In DNA form, the CDR3 reads TGTGCCAGCAGTTTGGGCCAGCGGGAGACGGAGACAGATACGCAGTATTTT. This translates into CASSLGQRETETDTQYF. The full variable domain, with the rest looked up from reference TRBV28 and TRBJ2-3, is DVKVTQSSRYLVKRTGEKVFLECVQDMDHENMFWYRQDPGLGLRLIYFSYDVKMKEKGDIPEGYSVSREKKERFSLILESASTNQTSMYLCASSLGQRETETDTQYFGPGTRLTVL.

V usage is TRBV11-2 and J usage is TRBJ2-2; 11 bases agree with TRBD2. V shed 5 bases, J shed 8 bases, and the junction held 7 bases outside the gene matches. This CDR3 has 15 residues. Per germline, CDR1 SGHAT and CDR2 FQNNGV. CDR3 amino acids: CASSALAGERGELFF. CDR3 DNA sequence: TGTGCCAGCAGCGCACTAGCGGGGGAGCGGGGGGAGCTGTTTTTT.

The genes are TRBV18 and TRBJ1-2, with D possibly matching TRBD1 (6 bases). V was clipped by 5 bases and J by 4 bases, with 14 bases between them. The CDR3 length is 14 residues. The germline CDR1 and CDR2 sequences are KGHSH and LQKENI. As DNA, the CDR3 is TGTGCCAGCTCAATATCAGGGGATAGCTATGGCTACACCTTC. Translated, it gives CASSISGDSYGYTF.

The chain has TRBV20-1 and TRBJ1-3; possibly TRBD1 for D (6 bases). The V gene lost 3 bases and the J gene lost 9 bases, with 9 bases spanning the gap. The CDR3 extends over 11 amino acids. Germline loops: CDR1 DFQATT, CDR2 SNEGSKA (reference sequence). In DNA form, the CDR3 reads TGCAGTGCTAGCGGGGGGGCCACCATATATTTT. Translation gives CSASGGATIYF.